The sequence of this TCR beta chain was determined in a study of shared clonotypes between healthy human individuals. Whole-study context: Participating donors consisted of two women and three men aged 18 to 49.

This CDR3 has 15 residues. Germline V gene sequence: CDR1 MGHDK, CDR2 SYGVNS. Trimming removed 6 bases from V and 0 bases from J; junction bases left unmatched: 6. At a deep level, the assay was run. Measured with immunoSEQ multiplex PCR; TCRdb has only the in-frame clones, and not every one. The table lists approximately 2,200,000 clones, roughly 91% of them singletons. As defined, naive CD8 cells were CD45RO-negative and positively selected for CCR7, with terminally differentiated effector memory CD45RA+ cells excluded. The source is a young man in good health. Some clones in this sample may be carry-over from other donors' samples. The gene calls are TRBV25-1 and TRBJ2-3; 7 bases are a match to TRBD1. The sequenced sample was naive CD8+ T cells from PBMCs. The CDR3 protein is CASSVGTASTDTQYF. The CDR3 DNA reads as TGTGCCAGCAGCGTTGGGACAGCTAGCACAGATACGCAGTATTTT.